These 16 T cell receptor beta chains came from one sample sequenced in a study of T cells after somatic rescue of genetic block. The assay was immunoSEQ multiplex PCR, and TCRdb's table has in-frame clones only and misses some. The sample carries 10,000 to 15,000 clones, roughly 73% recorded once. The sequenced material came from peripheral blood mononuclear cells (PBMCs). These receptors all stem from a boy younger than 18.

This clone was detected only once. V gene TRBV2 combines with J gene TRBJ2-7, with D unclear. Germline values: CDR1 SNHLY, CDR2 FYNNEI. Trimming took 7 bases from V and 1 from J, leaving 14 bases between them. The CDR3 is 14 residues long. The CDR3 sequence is CASKGSHTSYEQYF. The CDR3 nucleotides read TGTGCCAGCAAGGGCAGCCATACGTCCTACGAGCAGTACTTC.

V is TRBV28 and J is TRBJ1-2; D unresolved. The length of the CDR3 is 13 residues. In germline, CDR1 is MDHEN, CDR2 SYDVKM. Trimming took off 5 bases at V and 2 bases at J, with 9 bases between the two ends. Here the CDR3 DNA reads TGTGCCAGCAGTCCGACTCCAAACTATGGCTACACCTTC. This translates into CASSPTPNYGYTF.

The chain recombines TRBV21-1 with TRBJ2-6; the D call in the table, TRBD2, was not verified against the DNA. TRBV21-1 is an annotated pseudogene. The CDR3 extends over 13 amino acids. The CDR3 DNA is TGTGCCAGCAGCAGAGGTGGGGCCAACGTCCTGACTTTC. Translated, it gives CASSRGGANVLTF.

Here the CDR3 reads CASSVQGAGDIQYF. The DNA for the CDR3 is TGTGCCAGCAGCGTACAGGGGGCTGGAGACATTCAGTACTTC. This rearrangement joins TRBV9 to TRBJ2-4, with 8 bases matching TRBD1. CDR1 SGDLS and CDR2 YYNGEE come from the germline V gene. CDR3 size: 14 residues. Trimming removed 1 base from V and 8 bases from J; junction bases left unmatched: 5.

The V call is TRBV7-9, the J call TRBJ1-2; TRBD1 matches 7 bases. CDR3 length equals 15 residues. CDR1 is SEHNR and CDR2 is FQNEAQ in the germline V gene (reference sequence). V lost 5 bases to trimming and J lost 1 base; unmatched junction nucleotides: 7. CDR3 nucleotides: TGTGCCAGCAGCCCCGGGACAGCCTTTAACTATGGCTACACCTTC. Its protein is CASSPGTAFNYGYTF.

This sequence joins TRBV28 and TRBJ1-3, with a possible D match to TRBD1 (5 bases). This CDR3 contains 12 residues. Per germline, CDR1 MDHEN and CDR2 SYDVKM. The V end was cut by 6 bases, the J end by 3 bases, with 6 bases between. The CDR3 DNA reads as TGTGCCAGCAGGACAGATGGAAACACCATATATTTT. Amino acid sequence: CASRTDGNTIYF.

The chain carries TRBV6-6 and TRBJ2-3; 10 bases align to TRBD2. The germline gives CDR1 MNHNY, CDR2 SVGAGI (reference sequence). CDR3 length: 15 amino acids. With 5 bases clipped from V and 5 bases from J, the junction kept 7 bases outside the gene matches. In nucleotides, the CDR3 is TGTGCCAGCAGTCACGGACTAGCGGTTCGAGATACGCAGTATTTT. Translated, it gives CASSHGLAVRDTQYF.

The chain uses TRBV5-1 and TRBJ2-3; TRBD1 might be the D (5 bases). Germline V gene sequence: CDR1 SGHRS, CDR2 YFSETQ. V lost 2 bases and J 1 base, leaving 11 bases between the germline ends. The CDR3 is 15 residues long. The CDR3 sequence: CASSLNLGGTDTQYF. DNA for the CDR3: TGCGCCAGCAGCTTAAATCTAGGGGGCACAGATACGCAGTATTTT.

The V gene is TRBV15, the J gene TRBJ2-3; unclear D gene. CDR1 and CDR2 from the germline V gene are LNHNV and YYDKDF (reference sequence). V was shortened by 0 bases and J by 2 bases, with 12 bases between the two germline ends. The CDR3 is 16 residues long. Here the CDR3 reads CATSRDPLFPTDTQYF. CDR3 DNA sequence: TGTGCCACCAGCAGAGATCCCCTTTTCCCCACAGATACGCAGTATTTT.

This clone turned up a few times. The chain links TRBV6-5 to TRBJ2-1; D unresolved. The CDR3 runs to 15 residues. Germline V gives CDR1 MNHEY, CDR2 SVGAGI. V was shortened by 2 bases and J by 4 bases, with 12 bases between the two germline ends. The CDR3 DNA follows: TGTGCCAGCAGTTACGCAGGAATTAAGTACAATGAGCAGTTCTTC. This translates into CASSYAGIKYNEQFF.

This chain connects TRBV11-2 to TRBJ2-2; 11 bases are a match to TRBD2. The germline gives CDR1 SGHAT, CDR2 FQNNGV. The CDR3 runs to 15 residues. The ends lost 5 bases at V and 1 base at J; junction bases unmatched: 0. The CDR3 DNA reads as TGTGCCAGCAGCGGACTAGCGGGGAACACCGGGGAGCTGTTTTTT. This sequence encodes CASSGLAGNTGELFF. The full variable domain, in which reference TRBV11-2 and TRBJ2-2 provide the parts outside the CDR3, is EAGVAQSPRYKIIEKRQSVAFWCNPISGHATLYWYQQILGQGPKLLIQFQNNGVVDDSQLPKDRFSAERLKGVDSTLKIQPAKLEDSAVYLCASSGLAGNTGELFFGEGSRLTVL.

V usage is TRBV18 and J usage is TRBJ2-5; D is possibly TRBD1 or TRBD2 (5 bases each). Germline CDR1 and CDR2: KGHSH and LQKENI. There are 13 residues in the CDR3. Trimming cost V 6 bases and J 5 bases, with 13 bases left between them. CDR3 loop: CASSRGRKETQYF. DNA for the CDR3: TGTGCCAGCTCGAGGGGTCGGAAGGAGACCCAGTACTTC.

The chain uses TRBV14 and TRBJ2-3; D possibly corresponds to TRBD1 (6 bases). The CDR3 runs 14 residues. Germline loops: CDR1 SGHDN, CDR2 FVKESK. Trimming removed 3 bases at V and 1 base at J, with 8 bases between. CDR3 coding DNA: TGTGCCAGCAGCCATTGGACAGGCACAGATACGCAGTATTTT. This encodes CASSHWTGTDTQYF.

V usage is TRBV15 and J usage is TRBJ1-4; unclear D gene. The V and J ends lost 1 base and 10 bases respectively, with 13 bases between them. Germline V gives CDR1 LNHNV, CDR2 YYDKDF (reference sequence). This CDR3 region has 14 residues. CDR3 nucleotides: TGTGCCACCAGCAGAGCATCCTCAGGAGGAAAACTGTTTTTT. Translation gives CATSRASSGGKLFF. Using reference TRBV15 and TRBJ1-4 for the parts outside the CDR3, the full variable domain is DAMVIQNPRYQVTQFGKPVTLSCSQTLNHNVMYWYQQKSSQAPKLLFHYYDKDFNNEADTPDNFQSRRPNTSFCFLDIRSPGLGDTAMYLCATSRASSGGKLFFGSGTQLSVL.

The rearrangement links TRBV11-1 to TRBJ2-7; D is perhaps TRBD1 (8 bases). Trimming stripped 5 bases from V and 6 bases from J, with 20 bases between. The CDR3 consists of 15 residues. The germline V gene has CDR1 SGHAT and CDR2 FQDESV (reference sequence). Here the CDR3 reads CASSLRRGTGAEQYF. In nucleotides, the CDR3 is TGTGCCAGCAGCCTCAGGCGGGGGACAGGTGCCGAGCAGTACTTC.

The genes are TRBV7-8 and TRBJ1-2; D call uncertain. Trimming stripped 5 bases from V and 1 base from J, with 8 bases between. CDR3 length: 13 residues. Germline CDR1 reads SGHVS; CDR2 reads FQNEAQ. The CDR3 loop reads CASSKQLNYGYTF. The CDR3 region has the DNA TGTGCCAGCAGCAAACAGCTTAACTATGGCTACACCTTC.